This TCR beta chain was recorded in a study of CXCR3-negative and CXCR3-positive naive CD8 T cells (dated by TCRdb to the late 2010s). Describing the broader study: About 135 million TRB reads were obtained in total, roughly 1.5 +/- 0.3 million reads per library. The TRBV-TRBJ cluster analysis covered naive subsets from roughly 5 donors and memory cells from 3 donors. Diversity and physicochemical repertoire analyses covered about a dozen donors pooled from two independent experiments.

Sequencing relied on a NextSeq 550. The Human TCR Profiling Kit (MiLaboratory) was used to make UMI-labeled 5' RACE TRB cDNA libraries. cDNA synthesis used the entire amount of extracted RNA, and PCR amplification then used the entire amount of cDNA produced. The libraries were made side by side, with each library going through the same number of PCR cycles. As for how the authors treated the data: MIGEC and MiXCR extracted about 49,000 +/- 11,000 unique UMI-labeled TRB cDNA molecules per library, requiring at least two reads per UMI. On average, each library contained approximately 40,000 +/- 10,000 functional in-frame TRB CDR3 nucleotide clonotypes without stop codons. After downsampling to 5000 UMI-labeled TRB molecules per sample, diversity metrics, including normalized Shannon-Wiener and Chao1, were computed in VDJtools. VDJtools computed clonotype-size-weighted physicochemical properties of the central five CDR3 residues: interaction energy, strength, volume and Kidera factor 4. One entry per CDR3 protein sequence results from the TCRdb reprocessing of the reads, with DNA left out. TCRdb, rather than the study authors, made the V and J calls. The sample table gives around 160,000 distinct CDR3 sequences. Over 0.25% of the sample belongs to the ten largest clones.

Each CD8+ T cell subset was flow-sorted in triplicate, with 300,000 cells per subset placed directly into RLT lysis buffer. To exclude memory contaminants, naive CD8+ T cells were stringently defined as CD45RO-CCR7+CD27+CD95-. Standard density gradient centrifugation was used to isolate peripheral blood mononuclear cells from buffy coats. Naive CXCR3-negative and CXCR3-positive CD8+ T cells were flow-sorted on a FACSAria III. An RNeasy Mini Kit was used to extract total RNA from the sorted cells. Overall study outcomes, separate from this receptor: Compared with CXCR3-negative naive cells, CXCR3-positive naive cells had TRB CDR3s with higher hydrophobicity (lower Kidera factor 4), lower energy, and higher strength and volume indices. Because surface CD5, which is linked to self-reactivity in mice, was comparable between the naive subsets, TCR interaction strength was also inferred from the physicochemical properties of TRB CDR3s. Both naive subsets had comparably high repertoire diversity, while memory CD8+ T cells had much lower repertoire diversity. Naive CXCR3-negative and CXCR3-positive cells from the same donor showed similar TRBV-TRBJ usage, whereas memory cells showed distinct patterns. Freshly isolated PBMCs were used for most assays because CXCR3 expression went down partially after cryopreservation.

About this clonotype: The antigen it recognizes is unknown.

For CDR1 and CDR2, the germline V gene lists SQVTM and ANQGSEA. From the cysteine through the phenylalanine, the CDR3 covers 15 amino acids. No coding sequence is recorded. The receptor was isolated from a human donor in good health. Some clones in this sample may be carry-over from other donors' samples. The chain joins TRBV29-1 to TRBJ1-1. The sequenced sample consisted of naive CXCR3+ CD8+ T cells from blood. What the cell subset or site label conveys for this sample: CD45RO-CCR7+CD27+CD95- naive CD8+ T cells expressing CXCR3 (TNR3+). This receptor has the CDR3 CSVEDGTYLNTEAFF.